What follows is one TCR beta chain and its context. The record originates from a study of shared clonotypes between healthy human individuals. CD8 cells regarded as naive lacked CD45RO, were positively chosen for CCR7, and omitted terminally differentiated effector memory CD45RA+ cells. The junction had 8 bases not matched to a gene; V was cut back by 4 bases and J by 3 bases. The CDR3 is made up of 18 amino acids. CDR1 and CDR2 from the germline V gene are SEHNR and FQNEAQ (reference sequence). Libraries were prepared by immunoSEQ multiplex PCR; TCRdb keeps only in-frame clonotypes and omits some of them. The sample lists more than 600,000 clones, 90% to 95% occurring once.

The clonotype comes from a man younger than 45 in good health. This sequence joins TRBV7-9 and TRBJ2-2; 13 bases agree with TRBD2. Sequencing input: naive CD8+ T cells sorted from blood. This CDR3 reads CASSSRTSGRSYTGELFF. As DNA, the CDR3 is TGTGCCAGCAGCTCCCGGACTAGCGGGAGATCTTACACCGGGGAGCTGTTTTTT.